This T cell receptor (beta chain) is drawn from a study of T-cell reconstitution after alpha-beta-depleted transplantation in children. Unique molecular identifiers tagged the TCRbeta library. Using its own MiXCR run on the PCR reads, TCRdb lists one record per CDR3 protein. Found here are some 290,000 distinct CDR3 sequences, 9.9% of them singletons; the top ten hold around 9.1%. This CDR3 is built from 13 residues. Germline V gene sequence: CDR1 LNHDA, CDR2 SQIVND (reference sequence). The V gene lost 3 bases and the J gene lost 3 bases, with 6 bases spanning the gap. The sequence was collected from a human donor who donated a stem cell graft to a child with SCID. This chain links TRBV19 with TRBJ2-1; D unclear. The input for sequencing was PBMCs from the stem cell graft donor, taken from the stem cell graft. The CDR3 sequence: CASSILNYNEQFF. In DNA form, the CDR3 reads TGTGCCAGTAGTATCCTCAACTACAATGAGCAGTTCTTC. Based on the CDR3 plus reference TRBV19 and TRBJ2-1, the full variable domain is DGGITQSPKYLFRKEGQNVTLSCEQNLNHDAMYWYRQDPGQGLRLIYYSQIVNDFQKGDIAEGYSVSREKKESFPLTVTSAQKNPTAFYLCASSILNYNEQFFGPGTRLTVL.